This record concerns one T cell receptor (beta chain) sequence. The sample is drawn from a study of blood T cell repertoires in COVID-19. This CDR3 has 15 amino acids. Germline V CDR1 and CDR2: SGHTS, YDEGEE. Trimming left V 2 bases short and J 2 bases short, with 11 bases between. This table comes from immunoSEQ multiplex PCR, and its TCRdb copy is limited to in-frame clones, with some not included. This table has 270,000 or so clones, around nine tenths appearing once. V is TRBV5-8 and J is TRBJ1-5; perhaps TRBD1 as D (5 bases). The receptor's source is a man in his forties with acute or convalescent COVID-19. Sequenced input: peripheral blood. The CDR3 reads CASSFQGLGNQPQHF. DNA of the CDR3: TGTGCCAGCAGCTTCCAGGGTTTGGGCAATCAGCCCCAGCATTTT.